This note documents a single T cell receptor beta chain sequence. Next came a second PCR, run for roughly 7 to 12 cycles, which used a sample-barcoded 5' primer along with a J-beta primer mix. In TCRdb, the 5' RACE reads were re-called with MiXCR into one record per CDR3 protein. The table has about 800,000 distinct CDR3 sequences, around half seen once; the top ten hold 15% to 20%. The data originate from a study of blood T cells in healthy people across ages. Germline V gene sequence: CDR1 DFQATT, CDR2 SNEGSKA (reference sequence). V was pared by 2 bases and J by 2 bases, with 12 bases between. The CDR3 runs to 14 residues.

The TCR originated in a man aged 80 or over in good health. V usage is TRBV20-1 and J usage is TRBJ1-1, with D unclear. The material sequenced was blood. The CDR3 reads CSARRAEGNTEAFF. The CDR3 DNA reads as TGCAGTGCTAGAAGGGCAGAGGGAAACACTGAAGCTTTCTTT.